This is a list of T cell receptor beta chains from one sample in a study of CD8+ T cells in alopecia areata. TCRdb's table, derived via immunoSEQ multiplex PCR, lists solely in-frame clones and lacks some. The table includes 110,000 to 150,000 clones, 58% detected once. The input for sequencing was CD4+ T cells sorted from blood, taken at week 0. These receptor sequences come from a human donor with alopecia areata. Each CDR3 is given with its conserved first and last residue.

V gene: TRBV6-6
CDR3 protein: CASTHGGGSNTGELFF

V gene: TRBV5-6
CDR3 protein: CASSLLFGGYTF

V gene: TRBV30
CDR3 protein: CAWRRTGELFF

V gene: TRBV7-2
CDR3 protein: CASSLYVTGNQPQHF

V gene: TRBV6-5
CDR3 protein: CASSPGTVLYEQYF

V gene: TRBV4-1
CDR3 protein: CASSQEPANEQFF

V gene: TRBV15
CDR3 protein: CATSRDRVGNYGYTF

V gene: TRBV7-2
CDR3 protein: CASSLAGAWEQYF

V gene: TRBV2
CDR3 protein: CASSEEGRSSYNEQFF

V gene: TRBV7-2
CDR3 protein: CASSLGAGGTEQYF

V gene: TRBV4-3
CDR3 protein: CASSQDRVGRVDTQYF

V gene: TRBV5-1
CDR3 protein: CASSFGYEQYF

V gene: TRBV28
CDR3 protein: CASSSPGGRGSTEAFF

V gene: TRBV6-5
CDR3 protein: CASKRTSGQPQHF

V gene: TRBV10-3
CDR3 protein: CAISESTRQGNLF

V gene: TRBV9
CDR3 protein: CASSVDPGTSGGRLAKNIQYF

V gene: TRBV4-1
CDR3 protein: CASSRLGRDRGETQYF

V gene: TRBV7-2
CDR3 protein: CASSPNGGVVGYTF

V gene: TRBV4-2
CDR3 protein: CASSQDGVSTDTQYF

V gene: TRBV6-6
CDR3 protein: CASNRLGLSGNQPQHF

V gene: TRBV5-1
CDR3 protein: CASSLRTTYEQYF

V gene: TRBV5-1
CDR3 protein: CASSLSPRDLNHGYTF

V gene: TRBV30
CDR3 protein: CAWSGGPGELFF

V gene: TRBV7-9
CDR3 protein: CASSSPGQGNTEAFF

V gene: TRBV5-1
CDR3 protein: CASSPGTEGTEAFF

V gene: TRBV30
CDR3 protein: CAWSARGNQPQHF

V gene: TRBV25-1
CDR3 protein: CASSDFSNYGYTF

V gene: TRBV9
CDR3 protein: CASSTMSGSNYGYTF

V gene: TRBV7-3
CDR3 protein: CASSPTGQATDTQYF

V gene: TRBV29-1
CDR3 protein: CSAGQGRGETQYF

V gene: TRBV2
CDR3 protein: CASRLAGGSAEQFF

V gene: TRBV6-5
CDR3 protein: CASSYLRPGEQFF

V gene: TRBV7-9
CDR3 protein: CASSLAAVNTEAFF

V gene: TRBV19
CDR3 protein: CASSQGRNTGELFF

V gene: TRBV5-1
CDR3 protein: CASSWKEGSTDTQYF

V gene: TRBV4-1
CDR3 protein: CASSQDSAMTEAFF

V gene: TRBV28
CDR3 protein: CASRAYNEQFF

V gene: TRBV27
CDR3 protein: CASSLGTRNSPLHF

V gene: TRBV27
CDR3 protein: CASSFGDRGSYEQYF

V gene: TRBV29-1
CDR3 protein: CSVAKTGGVIHEQFF

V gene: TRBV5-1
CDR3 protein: CASSVLGTGNTEAFF

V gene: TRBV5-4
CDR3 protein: CASSLDGYEQFF

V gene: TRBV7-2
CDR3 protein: CASSSTGYEQYF

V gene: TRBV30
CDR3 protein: CAWSASYEQYF

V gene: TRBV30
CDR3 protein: CAWSVRLAGTYEQYF

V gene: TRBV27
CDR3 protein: CASSPPSGVGFSYGYTF

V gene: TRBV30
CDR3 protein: CAWSPVQGEGYTF

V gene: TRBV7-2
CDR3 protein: CASSPGQGISYEQYF

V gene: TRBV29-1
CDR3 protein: CSATGGPNTGELFF

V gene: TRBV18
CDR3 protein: CASSPATGANYGYTF

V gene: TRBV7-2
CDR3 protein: CASSLALTSGGTDTQYF